Listed below are T cell receptor beta chains from one sample, sequenced in a study of CD8+ T cells in alopecia areata. Assay: immunoSEQ multiplex PCR; the TCRdb copy retains only in-frame clones and omits some. This table has 200,000 to 250,000 clones, over 60% appearing once. The source material was CD4+ T cells sorted from blood, sampled at week 4, from a patient treated with tofacitinib. The receptors originated from a human donor with alopecia areata. CDR3s include the opening cysteine and the closing phenylalanine or tryptophan. Each record gives: D gene, V gene, clone size, J gene, CDR3 DNA, CDR3 protein. The D gene is left open where the match is weak. Expanded clones are given a class, and other clones once, few, many or no size at all.

d_call: TRBD2; v_call: TRBV29-1; clone_size: few; j_call: TRBJ2-3; cdr3_nt: TGCAGCGTTGTGTGGGGGGGAACCGATACGCAGTATTTT; cdr3_aa: CSVVWGGTDTQYF
d_call: -; v_call: TRBV7-9; clone_size: -; j_call: TRBJ1-2; cdr3_nt: TGTGCCAGCAGCTTAGCCATGGCAGGACCAGGTCGTGGCTACACCTTC; cdr3_aa: CASSLAMAGPGRGYTF
d_call: -; v_call: TRBV7-9; clone_size: -; j_call: TRBJ1-5; cdr3_nt: TGTGCCAGCAGCTTAGTTGCCAATCAGCCCCAGCATTTT; cdr3_aa: CASSLVANQPQHF
d_call: -; v_call: TRBV12-5; clone_size: -; j_call: TRBJ2-6; cdr3_nt: TGTGCTAGTGGGGTTATAGGGGCCAACGTCCTGACTTTC; cdr3_aa: CASGVIGANVLTF
d_call: -; v_call: TRBV19; clone_size: -; j_call: TRBJ1-5; cdr3_nt: TGTGCCAGTAGTGTTGAGAATACCAGCAATCAGCCCCAGCATTTT; cdr3_aa: CASSVENTSNQPQHF
d_call: -; v_call: TRBV29-1; clone_size: -; j_call: TRBJ2-1; cdr3_nt: TGCAGCGCCGGACTGGACTTCTTCTCCTACAATGAGCAGTTCTTC; cdr3_aa: CSAGLDFFSYNEQFF
d_call: -; v_call: TRBV5-1; clone_size: -; j_call: TRBJ2-7; cdr3_nt: TGCGCCAGCAGCACCACAAACGAGCAGTACTTC; cdr3_aa: CASSTTNEQYF
d_call: -; v_call: TRBV29-1; clone_size: once; j_call: TRBJ1-1; cdr3_nt: TGCAGCGTTTCGAACACTGAAGCTTTCTTT; cdr3_aa: CSVSNTEAFF
d_call: -; v_call: TRBV25-1; clone_size: -; j_call: TRBJ1-3; cdr3_nt: TGTGCCAGCAGTGAATATTGGGCAGGGACTGGAAACACCATATATTTT; cdr3_aa: CASSEYWAGTGNTIYF
d_call: -; v_call: TRBV9; clone_size: few; j_call: TRBJ1-1; cdr3_nt: TGTGCCAGCAGAGGACAGTTGAACACTGAAGCTTTCTTT; cdr3_aa: CASRGQLNTEAFF
d_call: TRBD2; v_call: TRBV29-1; clone_size: few; j_call: TRBJ2-5; cdr3_nt: TGCAGCGTTGAAGGGACACCGGGAGGGGAGACCCAGTACTTC; cdr3_aa: CSVEGTPGGETQYF
d_call: -; v_call: TRBV25-1; clone_size: -; j_call: TRBJ1-3; cdr3_nt: TGTGCCAGCAGTCCGGTGGGGATGAACACCATATATTTT; cdr3_aa: CASSPVGMNTIYF
d_call: -; v_call: TRBV7-2; clone_size: -; j_call: TRBJ2-7; cdr3_nt: TGTGCCAGCAGCTTAGCTAGTAGTAACGCCTACGAGCAGTACTTC; cdr3_aa: CASSLASSNAYEQYF
d_call: TRBD2; v_call: TRBV5-1; clone_size: -; j_call: TRBJ2-7; cdr3_nt: TGCGCCAGCAGCTTGAGCGGGGTCTCCTCTTACGAGCAGTACTTC; cdr3_aa: CASSLSGVSSYEQYF
d_call: -; v_call: TRBV13; clone_size: -; j_call: TRBJ2-4; cdr3_nt: TGTGCCAGCAGCTTAGTTAGAGGGGAAGCCAAAAACATTCAGTACTTC; cdr3_aa: CASSLVRGEAKNIQYF
d_call: -; v_call: TRBV25-1; clone_size: -; j_call: TRBJ1-1; cdr3_nt: TGTGCCAGCGGGGGGGACGCCGTGAACACTGAAGCTTTCTTT; cdr3_aa: CASGGDAVNTEAFF
d_call: -; v_call: TRBV5-1; clone_size: once; j_call: TRBJ1-2; cdr3_nt: TGCGCCAGCAGCTTGGCGGGGACGTATGGCTACACCTTC; cdr3_aa: CASSLAGTYGYTF
d_call: -; v_call: TRBV29-1; clone_size: -; j_call: TRBJ1-6; cdr3_nt: TGCAGGTCTGGCCAGCTTTATAATTCACCCCTCCACTTT; cdr3_aa: CRSGQLYNSPLHF
d_call: TRBD1; v_call: TRBV30; clone_size: -; j_call: TRBJ1-5; cdr3_nt: TGTGCCTGGAAAGAGGGGGCAAGCAATCAGCCCCAGCATTTT; cdr3_aa: CAWKEGASNQPQHF
d_call: -; v_call: TRBV23-1; clone_size: few; j_call: TRBJ2-7; cdr3_nt: TGCGCCGGCCCTACGCAGGACGTAAAATCCTACGAGCAGTACTTC; cdr3_aa: CAGPTQDVKSYEQYF
d_call: -; v_call: TRBV6-5; clone_size: few; j_call: TRBJ1-2; cdr3_nt: TGTGCCAGCAGTTACTCGGTCAGGGGATTAGGTGGCTACACCTTC; cdr3_aa: CASSYSVRGLGGYTF
d_call: -; v_call: TRBV6-1; clone_size: -; j_call: TRBJ2-3; cdr3_nt: TGTGCCAGCAGTGAAGCGGGGGGCACAGATACGCAGTATTTT; cdr3_aa: CASSEAGGTDTQYF
d_call: TRBD1; v_call: TRBV29-1; clone_size: -; j_call: TRBJ1-1; cdr3_nt: TGCAGCGTAAGGGGGCAGCCAGTCACTGAAGCTTTCTTT; cdr3_aa: CSVRGQPVTEAFF
d_call: -; v_call: TRBV7-9; clone_size: -; j_call: TRBJ2-4; cdr3_nt: TGTGCCAGCAGCTTAGGGCTTACCAGATTGTACTTC; cdr3_aa: CASSLGLTRLYF
d_call: -; v_call: TRBV7-9; clone_size: -; j_call: TRBJ2-3; cdr3_nt: TGTGCCAGCAGCTTAGGAGGAGGGGCGAGCACAGATACGCAGTATTTT; cdr3_aa: CASSLGGGASTDTQYF
d_call: TRBD1; v_call: TRBV7-9; clone_size: -; j_call: TRBJ1-1; cdr3_nt: TGTGCCACACTCGGACAGGGAGGACCTGAAGCTTTCTTT; cdr3_aa: CATLGQGGPEAFF
d_call: -; v_call: TRBV7-2; clone_size: -; j_call: TRBJ1-6; cdr3_nt: TGTGCCAGCAGCTCCTATAATTCACCCCTCCACTTT; cdr3_aa: CASSSYNSPLHF
d_call: TRBD1; v_call: TRBV29-1; clone_size: -; j_call: TRBJ2-2; cdr3_nt: TGCAGCGTACATCCGCCGGGACAGGAAACCCCCAACACCGGGGAGCTGTTTTTT; cdr3_aa: CSVHPPGQETPNTGELFF
d_call: TRBD1; v_call: TRBV7-9; clone_size: -; j_call: TRBJ1-4; cdr3_nt: TGTGCCAGCAGCCCAGGGGGGGCAAATGAAAAACTGTTTTTT; cdr3_aa: CASSPGGANEKLFF
d_call: -; v_call: TRBV30; clone_size: -; j_call: TRBJ1-4; cdr3_nt: TGTGCCTGGAGTGTATTGGCAGCCTCTATTGCAACTAATGAAAAACTGTTTTTT; cdr3_aa: CAWSVLAASIATNEKLFF
d_call: TRBD1; v_call: TRBV9; clone_size: few; j_call: TRBJ1-1; cdr3_nt: TGTGCCAGCAGCCCTGAGGGGGCGCTTAACACTGAAGCTTTCTTT; cdr3_aa: CASSPEGALNTEAFF
d_call: TRBD1; v_call: TRBV11-2; clone_size: -; j_call: TRBJ1-1; cdr3_nt: TGTGCCAGCAGCTTAAGGGGGCGAGGTGAAGCTTTCTTT; cdr3_aa: CASSLRGRGEAFF
d_call: -; v_call: TRBV5-4; clone_size: -; j_call: TRBJ2-5; cdr3_nt: TGTGCCAGCAGCTCGCCTCCGGGGCAAGAGACCCAGTACTTC; cdr3_aa: CASSSPPGQETQYF
d_call: -; v_call: TRBV2; clone_size: few; j_call: TRBJ1-2; cdr3_nt: TGTGCCAGCAGTGAAGGGTCAGCTTATGGCTACACCTTC; cdr3_aa: CASSEGSAYGYTF
d_call: -; v_call: TRBV4-3; clone_size: once; j_call: TRBJ1-2; cdr3_nt: TGCGCCAGCAGCCATCCGACACGAGCTGGGGGCTACACCTTC; cdr3_aa: CASSHPTRAGGYTF
d_call: -; v_call: TRBV29-1; clone_size: -; j_call: TRBJ1-2; cdr3_nt: TGCAGCGTTCAGGGGATCACTACTAACTATGGCTACACCTTC; cdr3_aa: CSVQGITTNYGYTF
d_call: -; v_call: TRBV2; clone_size: few; j_call: TRBJ1-4; cdr3_nt: TGTGCCAGCCGCAGGGCCCCTGCAACTAATGAAAAACTGTTTTTT; cdr3_aa: CASRRAPATNEKLFF
d_call: -; v_call: TRBV7-2; clone_size: once; j_call: TRBJ1-2; cdr3_nt: TGTGCCAGCAGCCAAATATCTAACTATGGCTACACCTTC; cdr3_aa: CASSQISNYGYTF
d_call: -; v_call: TRBV2; clone_size: -; j_call: TRBJ1-2; cdr3_nt: TGTGCCCACGCGAGGGTACGTGGCTATGGCTACACCTTC; cdr3_aa: CAHARVRGYGYTF
d_call: -; v_call: TRBV5-1; clone_size: -; j_call: TRBJ1-1; cdr3_nt: TGCGCCAGCAGCTTGGAGGGCAGGACCACTGAAGCTTTCTTT; cdr3_aa: CASSLEGRTTEAFF
d_call: -; v_call: TRBV19; clone_size: -; j_call: TRBJ2-3; cdr3_nt: TGTGCCAGTAGTCCGTCGAGTCCAGATACGCAGTATTTT; cdr3_aa: CASSPSSPDTQYF
d_call: -; v_call: TRBV7-2; clone_size: -; j_call: TRBJ2-5; cdr3_nt: TGTGCCAGCAGCTTAGGTCAGGGGATCGCCCAGTACTTC; cdr3_aa: CASSLGQGIAQYF
d_call: TRBD2; v_call: TRBV11-2; clone_size: -; j_call: TRBJ2-1; cdr3_nt: TGTGCCAGCAGCTTAGAGGGAGGGCGCCATGAGCAGTTCTTC; cdr3_aa: CASSLEGGRHEQFF
d_call: -; v_call: TRBV9; clone_size: -; j_call: TRBJ1-1; cdr3_nt: TGTGCCAGCAGCGTAGTCACTGAAGCTTTCTTT; cdr3_aa: CASSVVTEAFF
d_call: -; v_call: TRBV7-9; clone_size: -; j_call: TRBJ2-7; cdr3_nt: TGTGCCAGCAGCCCTTGGCTGTACGAGCAGTACTTC; cdr3_aa: CASSPWLYEQYF
d_call: -; v_call: TRBV5-1; clone_size: -; j_call: TRBJ1-6; cdr3_nt: TGCGCCTCAAGCTCGGCCAGGGGCGGTTCACCCCTCCACTTT; cdr3_aa: CASSSARGGSPLHF
d_call: -; v_call: TRBV4-2; clone_size: -; j_call: TRBJ2-2; cdr3_nt: TGTGCCAGCAGCCAAGATCAGACAGCCCTAACCGGGGAGCTGTTTTTT; cdr3_aa: CASSQDQTALTGELFF